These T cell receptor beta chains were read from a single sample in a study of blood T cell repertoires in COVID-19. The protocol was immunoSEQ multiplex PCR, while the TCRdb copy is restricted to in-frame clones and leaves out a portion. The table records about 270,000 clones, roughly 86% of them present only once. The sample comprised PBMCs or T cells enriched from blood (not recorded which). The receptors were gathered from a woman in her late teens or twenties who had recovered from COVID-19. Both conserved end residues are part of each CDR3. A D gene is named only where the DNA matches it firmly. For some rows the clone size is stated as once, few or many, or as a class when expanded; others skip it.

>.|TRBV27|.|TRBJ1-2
CASSWQGMGSYGYTF
TGTGCCAGCAGTTGGCAGGGGATGGGCAGCTATGGCTACACCTTC
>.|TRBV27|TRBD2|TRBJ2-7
CASSVSGGDYEQYF
TGTGCCAGCAGCGTTAGCGGGGGGGACTACGAGCAGTACTTC
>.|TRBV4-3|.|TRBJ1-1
CASSQSRVNTEAFF
TGCGCCAGCAGCCAAAGCCGGGTGAACACTGAAGCTTTCTTT
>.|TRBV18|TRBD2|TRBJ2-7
CASSPRLAGVPEQYF
TGTGCCAGCTCACCAAGACTAGCGGGAGTTCCCGAGCAGTACTTC
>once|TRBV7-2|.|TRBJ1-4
CASSLWPGEANEKLFF
TGTGCCAGCAGCTTATGGCCGGGAGAAGCTAATGAAAAACTGTTTTTT
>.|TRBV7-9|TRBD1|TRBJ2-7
CASSSGGEQYF
TGTGCCAGCAGCTCAGGGGGCGAGCAGTACTTC
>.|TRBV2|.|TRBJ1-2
CATPPSRFGYGYTF
TGTGCCACCCCCCCAAGCAGGTTTGGCTATGGCTACACCTTC
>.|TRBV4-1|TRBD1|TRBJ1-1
CASSQPQGLKNTEAFF
TGCGCCAGCAGCCAGCCACAGGGGCTCAAGAACACTGAAGCTTTCTTT
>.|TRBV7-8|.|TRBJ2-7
CASSLVSAGIYEQYF
TGTGCCAGCAGCTTAGTGTCGGCGGGGATATACGAGCAGTACTTC
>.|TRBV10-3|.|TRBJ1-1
CAISEGEGRTFF
TGTGCCATCAGTGAGGGGGAGGGGAGAACTTTCTTT
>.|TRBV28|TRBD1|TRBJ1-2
CASSLGLGTGDGYTF
TGTGCCAGCAGTTTGGGCCTGGGGACAGGGGATGGCTACACCTTC
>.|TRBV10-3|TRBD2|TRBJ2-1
CAISESRQTSGGIYNEQFF
TGTGCCATCAGTGAGTCCCGTCAAACTAGCGGGGGGATATACAATGAGCAGTTCTTC
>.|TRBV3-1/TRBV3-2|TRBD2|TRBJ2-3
CASSQGTSGRVTDTQYF
TGTGCCAGCAGCCAAGGGACTAGCGGGAGGGTCACAGATACGCAGTATTTT
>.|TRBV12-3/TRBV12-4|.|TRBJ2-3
CASSLGADTQYF
TGTGCCAGCAGTTTAGGCGCAGATACGCAGTATTTT
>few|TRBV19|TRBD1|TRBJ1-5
CASSMLTGSSNQPQHF
TGTGCCAGTAGTATGCTGACAGGGTCGAGCAATCAGCCCCAGCATTTT
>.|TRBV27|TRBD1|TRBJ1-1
CASSYLATGGYTEAFF
TGTGCCAGCAGTTATCTAGCCACAGGGGGCTACACTGAAGCTTTCTTT
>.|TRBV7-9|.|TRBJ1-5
CASSPRGIGNQPQHF
TGTGCCAGCAGTCCACGGGGGATAGGCAATCAGCCCCAGCATTTT
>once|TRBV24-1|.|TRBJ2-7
CATSQGRGSYEQYF
TGTGCCACCAGTCAGGGGCGGGGGTCCTACGAGCAGTACTTC
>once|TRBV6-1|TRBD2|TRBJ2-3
CASSVSGRAPTDTQYF
TGTGCCAGCAGTGTTAGCGGGAGGGCCCCCACAGATACGCAGTATTTT
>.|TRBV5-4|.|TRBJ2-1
CASSFRSRSSYNEQFF
TGTGCCAGCAGCTTTCGGTCCCGGAGCTCCTACAATGAGCAGTTCTTC
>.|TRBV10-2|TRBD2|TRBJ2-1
CASGRTSGGYNEQFF
TGCGCCAGCGGGAGGACTAGCGGGGGTTACAATGAGCAGTTCTTC
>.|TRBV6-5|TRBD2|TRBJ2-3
CASRRLAGGPDTQYF
TGTGCCAGCAGACGACTAGCGGGAGGCCCAGATACGCAGTATTTT
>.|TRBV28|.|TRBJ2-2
CASSLWIGGVNTGELFF
TGTGCCAGCAGTTTATGGATTGGCGGAGTTAACACCGGGGAGCTGTTTTTT
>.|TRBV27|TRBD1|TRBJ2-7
CASSFRTGSSYEQYF
TGTGCCAGCAGTTTTAGGACAGGGAGCTCCTACGAGCAGTACTTC
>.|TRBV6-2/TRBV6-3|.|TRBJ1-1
CASSHGGVWVNTEAFF
TGTGCCAGCAGCCACGGGGGGGTTTGGGTGAACACTGAAGCTTTCTTT
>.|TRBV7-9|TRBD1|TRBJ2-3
CASSLPTGGSGTDTQYF
TGTGCCAGCAGCTTACCGACAGGGGGTAGCGGCACAGATACGCAGTATTTT
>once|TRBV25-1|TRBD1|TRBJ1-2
CASSEYIRGGEYGYTF
TGTGCCAGCAGTGAATATATCCGAGGGGGCGAGTATGGCTACACCTTC
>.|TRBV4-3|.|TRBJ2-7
CASSQEETGFYEQYF
TGCGCCAGCAGCCAAGAAGAGACAGGCTTCTACGAGCAGTACTTC
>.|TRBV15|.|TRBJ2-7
CATRRTGRDEQYF
TGTGCCACCAGAAGGACAGGGAGGGACGAGCAGTACTTC
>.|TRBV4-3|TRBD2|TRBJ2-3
CASSQEPSGGADTQYF
TGCGCCAGCAGCCAAGAGCCGTCCGGGGGGGCGGATACGCAGTATTTT
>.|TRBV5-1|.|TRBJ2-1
CASSVTYSSYNEQFF
TGCGCCAGCAGCGTGACTTATAGCTCCTACAATGAGCAGTTCTTC
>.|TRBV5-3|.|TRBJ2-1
CARSLERGAAYNEQFF
TGTGCCAGAAGCTTGGAACGGGGGGCGGCCTACAATGAGCAGTTCTTC
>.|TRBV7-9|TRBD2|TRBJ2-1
CASSLRTSGRNNEQFF
TGTGCCAGCAGCTTAAGGACTAGCGGGAGGAACAATGAGCAGTTCTTC
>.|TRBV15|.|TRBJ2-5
CATSRGSGVGQETQYF
TGTGCCACCAGCAGAGGCTCTGGAGTAGGTCAAGAGACCCAGTACTTC
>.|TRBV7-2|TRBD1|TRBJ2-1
CASSLETGDNEQFF
TGTGCCAGCAGCTTAGAAACAGGGGACAATGAGCAGTTCTTC
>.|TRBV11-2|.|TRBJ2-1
CASRTASVYYNEQFF
TGTGCCAGCAGGACTGCTAGCGTTTACTACAATGAGCAGTTCTTC